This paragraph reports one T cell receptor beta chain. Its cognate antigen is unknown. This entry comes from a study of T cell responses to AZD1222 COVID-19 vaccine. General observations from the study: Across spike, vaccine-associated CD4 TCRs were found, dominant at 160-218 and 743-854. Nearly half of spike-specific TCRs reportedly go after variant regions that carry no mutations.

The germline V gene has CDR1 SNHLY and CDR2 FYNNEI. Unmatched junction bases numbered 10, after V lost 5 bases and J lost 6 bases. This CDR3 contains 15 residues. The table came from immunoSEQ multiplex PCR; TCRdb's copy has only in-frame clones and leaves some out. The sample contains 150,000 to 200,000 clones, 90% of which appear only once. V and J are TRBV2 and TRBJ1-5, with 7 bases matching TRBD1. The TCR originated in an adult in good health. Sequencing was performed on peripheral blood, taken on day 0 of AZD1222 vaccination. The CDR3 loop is CASSQRTGGGQPQHF. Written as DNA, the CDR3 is TGTGCCAGCAGTCAGAGGACAGGAGGAGGTCAGCCCCAGCATTTT.